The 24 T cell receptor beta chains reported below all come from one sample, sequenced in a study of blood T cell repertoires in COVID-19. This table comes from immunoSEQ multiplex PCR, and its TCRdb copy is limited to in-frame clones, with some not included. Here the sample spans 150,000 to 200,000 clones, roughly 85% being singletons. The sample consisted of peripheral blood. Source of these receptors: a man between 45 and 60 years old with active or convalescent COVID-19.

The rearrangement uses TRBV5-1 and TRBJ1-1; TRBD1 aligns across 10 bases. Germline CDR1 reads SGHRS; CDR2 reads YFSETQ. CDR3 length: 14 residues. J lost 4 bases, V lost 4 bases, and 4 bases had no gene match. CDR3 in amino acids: CASSPGQGTTEAFF. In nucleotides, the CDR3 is TGCGCCAGCAGCCCGGGACAGGGGACCACTGAAGCTTTCTTT.

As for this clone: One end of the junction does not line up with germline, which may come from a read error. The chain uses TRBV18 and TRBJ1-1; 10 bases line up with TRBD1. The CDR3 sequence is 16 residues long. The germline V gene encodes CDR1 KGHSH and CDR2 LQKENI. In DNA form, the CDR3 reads TGTGCCACCTCAGATGGGACAGGGGCCCTGAACACTGAAGCTTTCTTT. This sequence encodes CATSDGTGALNTEAFF.

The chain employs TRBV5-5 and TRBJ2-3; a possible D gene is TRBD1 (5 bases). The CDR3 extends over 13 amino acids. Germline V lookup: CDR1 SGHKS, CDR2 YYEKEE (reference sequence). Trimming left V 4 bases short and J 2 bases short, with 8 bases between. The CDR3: CASSETVTDTQYF. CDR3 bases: TGTGCCAGCAGCGAGACAGTCACAGATACGCAGTATTTT.

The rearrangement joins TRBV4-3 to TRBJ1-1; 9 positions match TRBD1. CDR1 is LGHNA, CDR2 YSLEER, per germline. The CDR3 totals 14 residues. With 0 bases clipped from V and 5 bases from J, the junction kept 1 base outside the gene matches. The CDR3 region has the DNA TGCGCCAGCAGCCAAGAAGACAGGGGGACTGAAGCTTTCTTT. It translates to CASSQEDRGTEAFF.

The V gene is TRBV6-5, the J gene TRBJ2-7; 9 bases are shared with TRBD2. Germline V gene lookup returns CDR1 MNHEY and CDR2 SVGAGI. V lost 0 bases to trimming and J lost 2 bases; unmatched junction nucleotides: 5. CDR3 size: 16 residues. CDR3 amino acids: CASSYSMGLAPYEQYF. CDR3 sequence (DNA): TGTGCCAGCAGTTACTCAATGGGACTAGCACCCTACGAGCAGTACTTC.

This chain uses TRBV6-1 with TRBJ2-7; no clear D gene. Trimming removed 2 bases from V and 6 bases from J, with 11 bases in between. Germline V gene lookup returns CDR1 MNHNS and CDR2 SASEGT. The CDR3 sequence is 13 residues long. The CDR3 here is CASSERLRGEQYF. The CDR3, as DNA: TGTGCCAGCAGTGAACGGCTCAGAGGCGAGCAGTACTTC.

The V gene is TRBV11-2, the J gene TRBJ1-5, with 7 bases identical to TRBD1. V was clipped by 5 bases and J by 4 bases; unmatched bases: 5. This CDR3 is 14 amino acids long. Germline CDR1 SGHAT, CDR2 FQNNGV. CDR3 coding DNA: TGTGCCAGCAGCCCGGGACAGATAAATCAGCCCCAGCATTTT. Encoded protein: CASSPGQINQPQHF. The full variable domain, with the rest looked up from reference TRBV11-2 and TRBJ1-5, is EAGVAQSPRYKIIEKRQSVAFWCNPISGHATLYWYQQILGQGPKLLIQFQNNGVVDDSQLPKDRFSAERLKGVDSTLKIQPAKLEDSAVYLCASSPGQINQPQHFGDGTRLSIL.

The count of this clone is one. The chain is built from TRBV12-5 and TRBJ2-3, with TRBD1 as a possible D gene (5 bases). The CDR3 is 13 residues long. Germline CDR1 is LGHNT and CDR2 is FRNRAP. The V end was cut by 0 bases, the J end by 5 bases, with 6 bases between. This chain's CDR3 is CASGLVQGDTQYF. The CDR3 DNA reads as TGTGCTAGTGGTTTGGTCCAGGGAGATACGCAGTATTTT. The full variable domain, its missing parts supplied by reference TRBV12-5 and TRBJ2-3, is DARVTQTPRHKVTEMGQEVTMRCQPILGHNTVFWYRQTMMQGLELLAYFRNRAPLDDSGMPKDRFSAEMPDATLATLKIQPSEPRDSAVYFCASGLVQGDTQYFGPGTRLTVL.

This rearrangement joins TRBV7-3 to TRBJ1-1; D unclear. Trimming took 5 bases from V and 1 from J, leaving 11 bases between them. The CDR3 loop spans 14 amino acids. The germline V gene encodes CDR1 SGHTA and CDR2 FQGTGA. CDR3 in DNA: TGTGCCAGCAGCCAAAGTGGGCCGAACACTGAAGCTTTCTTT. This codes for CASSQSGPNTEAFF.

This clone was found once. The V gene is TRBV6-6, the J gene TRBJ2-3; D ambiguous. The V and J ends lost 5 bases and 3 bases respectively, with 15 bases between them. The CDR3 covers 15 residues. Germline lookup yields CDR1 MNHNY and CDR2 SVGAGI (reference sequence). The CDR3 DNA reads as TGTGCCAGCAGTACTCCTAACCTCTTGACAGATACGCAGTATTTT. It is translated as CASSTPNLLTDTQYF.

This CDR3 is CASRGRGYGNTIYF. The DNA for the CDR3 is TGTGCCAGCAGAGGTAGAGGGTACGGAAACACCATATATTTT. The V and J genes are TRBV7-9 and TRBJ1-3; D remains ambiguous. CDR3 length: 14 residues. Between the trimmed V and J ends, which lost 6 bases and 4 bases, there was a span of 13 bases. Germline CDR1 SEHNR, CDR2 FQNEAQ (reference sequence).

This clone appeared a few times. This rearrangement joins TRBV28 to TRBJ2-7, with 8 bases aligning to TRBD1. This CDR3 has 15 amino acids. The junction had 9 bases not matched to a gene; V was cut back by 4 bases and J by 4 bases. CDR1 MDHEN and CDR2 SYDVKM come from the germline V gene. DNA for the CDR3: TGTGCCAGCAGTTCCGGACAGGGTAGAACATACGAGCAGTACTTC. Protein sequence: CASSSGQGRTYEQYF. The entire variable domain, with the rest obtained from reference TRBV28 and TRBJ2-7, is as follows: DVKVTQSSRYLVKRTGEKVFLECVQDMDHENMFWYRQDPGLGLRLIYFSYDVKMKEKGDIPEGYSVSREKKERFSLILESASTNQTSMYLCASSSGQGRTYEQYFGPGTRLTVT.

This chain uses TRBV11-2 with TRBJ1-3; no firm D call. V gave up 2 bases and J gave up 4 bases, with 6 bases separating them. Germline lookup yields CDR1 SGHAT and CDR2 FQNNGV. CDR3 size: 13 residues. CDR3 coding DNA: TGTGCCAGCAGCTTATTAGAGGGAAACACCATATATTTT. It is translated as CASSLLEGNTIYF.

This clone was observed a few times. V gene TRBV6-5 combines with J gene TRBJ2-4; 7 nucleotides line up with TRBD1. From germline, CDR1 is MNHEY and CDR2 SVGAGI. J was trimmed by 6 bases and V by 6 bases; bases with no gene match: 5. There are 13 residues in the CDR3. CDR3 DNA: TGTGCCAGCAGCCCGACAGGGTCAAACATTCAGTACTTC. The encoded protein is CASSPTGSNIQYF.

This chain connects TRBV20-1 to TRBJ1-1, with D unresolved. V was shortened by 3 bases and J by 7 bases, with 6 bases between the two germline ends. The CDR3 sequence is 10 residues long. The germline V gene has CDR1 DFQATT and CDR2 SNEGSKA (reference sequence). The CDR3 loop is CSASRGEAFF. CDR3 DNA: TGCAGTGCTAGCCGGGGTGAAGCTTTCTTT.

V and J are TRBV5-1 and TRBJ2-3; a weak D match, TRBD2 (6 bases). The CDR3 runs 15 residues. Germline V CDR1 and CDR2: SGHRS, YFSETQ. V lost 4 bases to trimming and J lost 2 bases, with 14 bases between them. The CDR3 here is CASSNWGEYTDTQYF. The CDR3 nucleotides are TGCGCCAGCAGCAACTGGGGGGAGTACACAGATACGCAGTATTTT.

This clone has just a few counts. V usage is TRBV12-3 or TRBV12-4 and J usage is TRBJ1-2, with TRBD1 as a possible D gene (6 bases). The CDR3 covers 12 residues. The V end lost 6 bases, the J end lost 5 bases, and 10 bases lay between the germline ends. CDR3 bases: TGTGCCAGCAGAACTACAGGGTATGGCTACACCTTC. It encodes CASRTTGYGYTF.

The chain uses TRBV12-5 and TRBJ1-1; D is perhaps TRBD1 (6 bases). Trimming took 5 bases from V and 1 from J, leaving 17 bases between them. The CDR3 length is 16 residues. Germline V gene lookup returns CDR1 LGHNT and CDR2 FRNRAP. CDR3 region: CASGPRDILQNTEAFF. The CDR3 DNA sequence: TGTGCTAGTGGTCCCCGGGACATTCTCCAGAACACTGAAGCTTTCTTT.

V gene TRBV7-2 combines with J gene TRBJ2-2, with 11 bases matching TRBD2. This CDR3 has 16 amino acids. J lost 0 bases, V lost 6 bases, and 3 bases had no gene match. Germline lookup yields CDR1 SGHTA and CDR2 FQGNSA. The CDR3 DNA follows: TGTGCCAGCAGAAAGGGACTAGCGGCGAACACCGGGGAGCTGTTTTTT. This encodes CASRKGLAANTGELFF.

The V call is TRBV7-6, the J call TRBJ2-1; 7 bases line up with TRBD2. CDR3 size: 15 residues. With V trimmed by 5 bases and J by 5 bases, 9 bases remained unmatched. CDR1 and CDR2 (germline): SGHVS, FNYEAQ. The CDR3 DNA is TGTGCCAGCAGCCCCTCTCCGGGGGGTGACAATGAGCAGTTCTTC. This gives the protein CASSPSPGGDNEQFF.

In DNA form, the CDR3 reads TGTGCCAGCATCACAGCGGGAGGCACCGGGGAGCTGTTTTTT. Encoded protein: CASITAGGTGELFF. This chain connects TRBV28 to TRBJ2-2, with 9 bases fitting TRBD2. V trimming: 7 bases; J trimming: 4 bases; junction bases outside the gene matches: 4. The germline V gene encodes CDR1 MDHEN and CDR2 SYDVKM. The CDR3 has 14 residues. The entire variable domain, with the rest obtained from reference TRBV28 and TRBJ2-2, is as follows: DVKVTQSSRYLVKRTGEKVFLECVQDMDHENMFWYRQDPGLGLRLIYFSYDVKMKEKGDIPEGYSVSREKKERFSLILESASTNQTSMYLCASITAGGTGELFFGEGSRLTVL.

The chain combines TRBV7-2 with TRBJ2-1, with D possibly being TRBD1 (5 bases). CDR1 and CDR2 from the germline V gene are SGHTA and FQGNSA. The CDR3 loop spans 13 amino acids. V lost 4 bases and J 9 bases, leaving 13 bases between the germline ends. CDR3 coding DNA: TGTGCCAGCAGCTCTGGGCGTACAGGTGAGCAGTTCTTC. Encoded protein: CASSSGRTGEQFF. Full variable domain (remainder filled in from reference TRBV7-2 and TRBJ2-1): GAGVSQSPSNKVTEKGKDVELRCDPISGHTALYWYRQSLGQGLEFLIYFQGNSAPDKSGLPSDRFSAERTGGSVSTLTIQRTQQEDSAVYLCASSSGRTGEQFFGPGTRLTVL.

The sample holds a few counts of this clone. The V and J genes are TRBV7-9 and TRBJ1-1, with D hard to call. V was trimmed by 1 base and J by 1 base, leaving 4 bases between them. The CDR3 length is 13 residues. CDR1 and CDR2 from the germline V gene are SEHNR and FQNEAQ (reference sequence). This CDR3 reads CASSLEQNTEAFF. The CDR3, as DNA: TGTGCCAGCAGCTTAGAGCAGAACACTGAAGCTTTCTTT.

As DNA, the CDR3 is TGTGCCAGCGGGCTAGGGAGCTCCTACGAGCAGTACTTC. This translates into CASGLGSSYEQYF. The rearrangement uses TRBV2 and TRBJ2-7; TRBD2 is a possible D gene (5 bases). Per the germline V gene, CDR1 is SNHLY and CDR2 is FYNNEI. The V end was cut by 8 bases, the J end by 0 bases, with 11 bases between. This CDR3 comprises 13 residues.